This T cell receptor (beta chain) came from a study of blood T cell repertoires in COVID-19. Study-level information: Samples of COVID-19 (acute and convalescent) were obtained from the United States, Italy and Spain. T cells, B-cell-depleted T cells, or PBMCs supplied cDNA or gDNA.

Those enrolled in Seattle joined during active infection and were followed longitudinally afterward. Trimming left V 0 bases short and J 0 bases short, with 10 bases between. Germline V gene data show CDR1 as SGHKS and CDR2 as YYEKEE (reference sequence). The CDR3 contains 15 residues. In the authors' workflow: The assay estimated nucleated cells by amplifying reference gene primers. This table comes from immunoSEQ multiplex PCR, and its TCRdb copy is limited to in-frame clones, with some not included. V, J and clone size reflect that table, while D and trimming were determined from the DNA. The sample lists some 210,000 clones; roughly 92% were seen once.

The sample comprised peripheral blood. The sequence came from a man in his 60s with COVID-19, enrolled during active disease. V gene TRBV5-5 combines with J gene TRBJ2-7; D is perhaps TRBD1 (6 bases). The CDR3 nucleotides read TGTGCCAGCAGCTTGGACAGGGACCTCTCCTACGAGCAGTACTTC. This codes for CASSLDRDLSYEQYF.